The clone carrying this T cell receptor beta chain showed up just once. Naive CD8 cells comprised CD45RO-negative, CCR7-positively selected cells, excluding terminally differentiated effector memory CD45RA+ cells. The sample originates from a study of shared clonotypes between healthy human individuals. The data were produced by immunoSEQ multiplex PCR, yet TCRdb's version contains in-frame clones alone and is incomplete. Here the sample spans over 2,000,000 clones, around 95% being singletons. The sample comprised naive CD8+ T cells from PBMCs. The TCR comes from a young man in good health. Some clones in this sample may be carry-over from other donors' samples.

The CDR3 here is CAWSPDLSYNEQFF. DNA of the CDR3: TGTGCCTGGAGTCCGGATCTATCCTACAATGAGCAGTTCTTC. V is TRBV30 and J is TRBJ2-1; D uncertain. V shed 2 bases and J shed 1 base, with 9 bases lying between them. In germline, CDR1 is GTSNPN, CDR2 SVGIG (reference sequence). The length of the CDR3 is 14 residues.